What follows are 8 T cell receptor beta chains derived from one specimen sequenced in a study of human T cells and chemical hapten exposure. TCRdb fed the RACE reads into MiXCR, producing one record per CDR3 protein. This sample has some 71,000 distinct CDR3 sequences; 11% occur once, and the top ten carry roughly 1.4%. Time point meaning: patch test 3, about 24 weeks after DPC sensitization. Documented treatment: therapeutic diphenylcyclopropenone sensitization with weekly scalp DPC. The source was whole blood, collected in connection with sensitization to the hapten diphenylcyclopropenone (DPC). Receptors originate from a woman aged 45-59 years with alopecia areata. Some clones in this sample may be carry-over from other donors' samples.

This clonotype was seen a few times. J is TRBJ2-5 and V is TRBV14; no firm D call. CDR3 size: 13 residues. Trimming stripped 2 bases from V and 4 bases from J, with 8 bases between. CDR1 is SGHDN, CDR2 FVKESK, per germline. This CDR3 reads CASSQRLRETQYF. The CDR3 nucleotides read TGTGCCAGCAGCCAACGTTTACGAGAGACCCAGTACTTC.

The table lists this clonotype with a few counts. The V gene is TRBV5-1, the J gene TRBJ2-3; D ambiguous. The CDR3 has 14 residues. V lost 0 bases and J 0 bases, leaving 5 bases between the germline ends. Germline assignment: CDR1 SGHRS and CDR2 YFSETQ. The CDR3 reads CASSLAQSTDTQYF. CDR3 DNA sequence: TGCGCCAGCAGCTTGGCCCAAAGCACAGATACGCAGTATTTT.

The rearrangement joins TRBV20-1 to TRBJ2-1, with 10 bases that match TRBD1. There are 14 residues in the CDR3. Unmatched junction bases numbered 6, after V lost 5 bases and J lost 5 bases. Germline V gene sequence: CDR1 DFQATT, CDR2 SNEGSKA (reference sequence). CDR3 region: CSAPKGQGNNEQFF. The DNA for the CDR3 is TGCAGTGCTCCTAAGGGACAGGGGAACAATGAGCAGTTCTTC.

This clonotype was recorded a few times. The junction and the germline gene differ at one end; a read error may be behind it. V and J are TRBV7-7 and TRBJ2-5, with a tentative D call TRBD2 (5 bases). Germline V CDR1 and CDR2: SSHAT, FNYEAQ (reference sequence). The CDR3 spans 16 residues. CDR3 region: CASSLGGIGSGETQYF. The CDR3 DNA reads as TGTGCTAGCAGCTTAGGAGGAATCGGGTCAGGTGAGACCCAGTACTTC. The entire variable domain, with the rest obtained from reference TRBV7-7 and TRBJ2-5, is as follows: GAGVSQSPRYKVTKRGQDVTLRCDPISSHATLYWYQQALGQGPEFLTYFNYEAQPDKSGLPSDRFSAERPEGSISTLTIQRTEQRDSAMYRCASSLGGIGSGETQYFGPGTRLLVL.

This clonotype was counted many times. The V gene is TRBV29-1, the J gene TRBJ1-1; D is unclear. With 4 bases removed from V and 0 bases from J, the gap between germline ends came to 12 bases. The CDR3 loop spans 14 amino acids. CDR1 and CDR2 from the germline V gene are SQVTM and ANQGSEA. Written as DNA, the CDR3 is TGCAGCGTTGTGAACAGTCCCATGAACACTGAAGCTTTCTTT. Its protein product is CSVVNSPMNTEAFF.

CDR3 sequence reads: CASSTTSSPREPTGTQYF. The CDR3 bases are TGTGCCAGCAGCACAACCTCTAGCCCCCGAGAACCCACGGGTACGCAGTATTTT. The chain is built from TRBV7-9 and TRBJ2-3, with a weak D call TRBD2 (5 bases). The germline V gene encodes CDR1 SEHNR and CDR2 FQNEAQ (reference sequence). V lost 5 bases and J lost 8, with 29 bases in between. The CDR3 loop spans 18 amino acids.

This clonotype showed up many times. No conserved phenylalanine or tryptophan ends this CDR3, so it is likely a read error. The rearrangement uses TRBV5-5 and TRBJ2-5; D perhaps matches TRBD2 (6 bases). V was shortened by 0 bases and J by 4 bases, with 10 bases between the two germline ends. The CDR3 extends over 14 amino acids. The V gene's germline CDR1 is SGHKS and CDR2 YYEKEE (reference sequence). CDR3 in DNA: TGTGCCAGCAGCTTGGCCGCCGGGAGAGAGACCCAGTACTTA. Translation: CASSLAAGRETQYL.

This chain joins TRBV6-6 and TRBJ1-5, with D hard to call. This CDR3 is 13 amino acids long. The V gene lost 0 bases and the J gene lost 6 bases, with 6 bases spanning the gap. Germline CDR1 MNHNY, CDR2 SVGAGI (reference sequence). In nucleotides, the CDR3 is TGTGCCAGCAGTTACTCGTGGAGTCAGCCCCAGCATTTT. It codes for CASSYSWSQPQHF.